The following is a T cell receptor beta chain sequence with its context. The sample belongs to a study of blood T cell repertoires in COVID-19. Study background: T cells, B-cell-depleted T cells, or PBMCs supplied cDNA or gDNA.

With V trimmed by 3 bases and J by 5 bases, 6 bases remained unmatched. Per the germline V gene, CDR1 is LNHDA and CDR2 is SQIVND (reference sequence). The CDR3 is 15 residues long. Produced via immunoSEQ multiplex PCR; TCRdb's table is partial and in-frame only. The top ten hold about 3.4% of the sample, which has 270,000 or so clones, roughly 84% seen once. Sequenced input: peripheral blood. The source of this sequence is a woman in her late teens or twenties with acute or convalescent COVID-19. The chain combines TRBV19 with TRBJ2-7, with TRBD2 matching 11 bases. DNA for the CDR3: TGTGCCAGTAGTATGGGGGGACTAGCGGCTAACGAGCAGTACTTC. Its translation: CASSMGGLAANEQYF.